These T cell receptor beta chains were read from a single sample in a study of cytomegalovirus exposure and HLA in healthy donors. Generated by immunoSEQ multiplex PCR, the TCRdb table keeps only in-frame clones and is missing some. The repertoire holds over 200,000 clones, with around 90% as singletons. The sample comprised PBMCs. All receptors derive from a woman aged 25 to 39 in good health and CMV-seronegative. The CDR3 runs from the conserved cysteine through the conserved F or W. D genes are given only for firm matches. Clone size is not always given. Where it is, it says once, few, many or a class for expanded clones.

J gene: TRBJ2-1; clone size: -; V gene: TRBV7-9; CDR3 length: 18; D gene: TRBD1; CDR3 protein: CASSDRDREMSSYNEQFF; CDR3 DNA: TGTGCCAGCAGCGACCGGGACAGGGAAATGTCCTCCTACAATGAGCAGTTCTTC
J gene: TRBJ2-6; clone size: -; V gene: TRBV5-1; CDR3 length: 15; D gene: -; CDR3 protein: CASSLAASGANVLTF; CDR3 DNA: TGCGCCAGCAGCTTGGCCGCCTCTGGGGCCAACGTCCTGACTTTC
J gene: TRBJ1-2; clone size: once; V gene: TRBV5-6; CDR3 length: 15; D gene: -; CDR3 protein: CASSFRDNLPGGYTF; CDR3 DNA: TGTGCCAGCAGCTTTAGGGACAACCTTCCGGGGGGCTACACCTTC
J gene: TRBJ2-3; clone size: -; V gene: TRBV27; CDR3 length: 13; D gene: -; CDR3 protein: CASSLSEGNTQYF; CDR3 DNA: TGTGCCAGCAGTTTATCGGAAGGAAATACGCAGTATTTT
J gene: TRBJ2-2; clone size: -; V gene: TRBV19; CDR3 length: 13; D gene: -; CDR3 protein: CASSIQIAGELFF; CDR3 DNA: TGTGCCAGTAGTATTCAGATCGCCGGGGAGCTGTTTTTT
J gene: TRBJ1-4; clone size: -; V gene: TRBV5-1; CDR3 length: 15; D gene: TRBD1; CDR3 protein: CASSWGTDINEKLFF; CDR3 DNA: TGCGCCAGCAGCTGGGGGACAGATATTAATGAAAAACTGTTTTTT
J gene: TRBJ2-2; clone size: -; V gene: TRBV7-6; CDR3 length: 16; D gene: TRBD1; CDR3 protein: CASSRRDRGITGELFF; CDR3 DNA: TGTGCCAGCAGCCGACGGGACAGGGGAATCACCGGGGAGCTGTTTTTT
J gene: TRBJ2-7; clone size: -; V gene: TRBV19; CDR3 length: 15; D gene: TRBD2; CDR3 protein: CASSPLAGGYFEQYF; CDR3 DNA: TGTGCCAGTAGTCCTCTAGCGGGAGGGTATTTCGAGCAGTACTTC
J gene: TRBJ1-2; clone size: -; V gene: TRBV28; CDR3 length: 11; D gene: -; CDR3 protein: CASSTDVRYTF; CDR3 DNA: TGTGCCAGCAGTACGGACGTCCGCTACACCTTC
J gene: TRBJ2-7; clone size: -; V gene: TRBV19; CDR3 length: 15; D gene: -; CDR3 protein: CASSIGAGETYEQYF; CDR3 DNA: TGTGCCAGTAGTATAGGGGCAGGTGAAACCTACGAGCAGTACTTC
J gene: TRBJ2-7; clone size: once; V gene: TRBV28; CDR3 length: 15; D gene: TRBD2; CDR3 protein: CASSPRTSGYYEQYF; CDR3 DNA: TGTGCCAGCAGTCCTCGGACTAGCGGGTACTACGAGCAGTACTTC
J gene: TRBJ2-3; clone size: once; V gene: TRBV7-7; CDR3 length: 15; D gene: TRBD1; CDR3 protein: CASSLAGQGSDTQYF; CDR3 DNA: TGTGCCAGCAGCTTAGCGGGACAGGGGTCAGATACGCAGTATTTT
J gene: TRBJ1-5; clone size: -; V gene: TRBV11-3; CDR3 length: 17; D gene: -; CDR3 protein: CASSLDPRKSSSQPQHF; CDR3 DNA: TGTGCCAGCAGCTTAGACCCACGGAAGAGTTCGAGTCAGCCCCAGCATTTT
J gene: TRBJ2-5; clone size: -; V gene: TRBV6-6; CDR3 length: 14; D gene: -; CDR3 protein: CASRRLGAQETQYF; CDR3 DNA: TGTGCCAGCAGACGACTAGGAGCTCAAGAGACCCAGTACTTC
J gene: TRBJ2-7; clone size: -; V gene: TRBV5-4; CDR3 length: 15; D gene: TRBD2; CDR3 protein: CASSLLAATSYEQYF; CDR3 DNA: TGTGCCAGCAGTCTACTAGCGGCTACCTCCTACGAGCAGTACTTC
J gene: TRBJ2-5; clone size: -; V gene: TRBV1; CDR3 length: 15; D gene: -; CDR3 protein: CTSSQVLTGKETQYF; CDR3 DNA: TGCACCAGCAGCCAAGTTCTAACAGGTAAAGAGACCCAGTACTTC
J gene: TRBJ2-5; clone size: -; V gene: TRBV27; CDR3 length: 14; D gene: -; CDR3 protein: CASSQNSDQETQYF; CDR3 DNA: TGTGCCAGCAGTCAAAACAGCGACCAAGAGACCCAGTACTTC
J gene: TRBJ2-1; clone size: once; V gene: TRBV4-1; CDR3 length: 15; D gene: TRBD2; CDR3 protein: CASSREAGVGNEQFF; CDR3 DNA: TGCGCCAGCAGCCGAGAAGCGGGAGTAGGCAATGAGCAGTTCTTC
J gene: TRBJ2-7; clone size: -; V gene: TRBV5-1; CDR3 length: 12; D gene: -; CDR3 protein: CASSLQGYEQYF; CDR3 DNA: TGCGCCAGCAGCCTACAGGGTTACGAGCAGTACTTC
J gene: TRBJ1-1; clone size: -; V gene: TRBV7-2; CDR3 length: 13; D gene: -; CDR3 protein: CASSSSGGTEAFF; CDR3 DNA: TGTGCCAGCAGCTCCTCCGGGGGCACTGAAGCTTTCTTT
J gene: TRBJ2-1; clone size: -; V gene: TRBV4-2; CDR3 length: 15; D gene: -; CDR3 protein: CASSQAVGPGFEQFF; CDR3 DNA: TGTGCCAGCAGCCAAGCGGTGGGGCCCGGCTTTGAGCAGTTCTTC
J gene: TRBJ1-1; clone size: -; V gene: TRBV30; CDR3 length: 14; D gene: -; CDR3 protein: CAWNIGGWNTEAFF; CDR3 DNA: TGTGCCTGGAACATCGGGGGTTGGAACACTGAAGCTTTCTTT
J gene: TRBJ2-2; clone size: -; V gene: TRBV29-1; CDR3 length: 14; D gene: TRBD2; CDR3 protein: CSVGRGRNTGELFF; CDR3 DNA: TGCAGCGTTGGACGCGGGAGAAACACCGGGGAGCTGTTTTTT
J gene: TRBJ1-1; clone size: -; V gene: TRBV27; CDR3 length: 14; D gene: -; CDR3 protein: CASSSRGLNTEAFF; CDR3 DNA: TGTGCCAGCAGTTCCCGCGGGCTGAACACTGAAGCTTTCTTT
J gene: TRBJ2-1; clone size: -; V gene: TRBV4-3; CDR3 length: 17; D gene: TRBD1; CDR3 protein: CASSQAAGDRGYNEQFF; CDR3 DNA: TGCGCCAGCAGCCAAGCTGCGGGGGACAGGGGCTACAATGAGCAGTTCTTC
J gene: TRBJ2-7; clone size: once; V gene: TRBV19; CDR3 length: 15; D gene: TRBD1; CDR3 protein: CASSITGEPSYEQYF; CDR3 DNA: TGTGCCAGTAGTATCACAGGGGAACCTTCCTACGAGCAGTACTTC
J gene: TRBJ2-7; clone size: -; V gene: TRBV25-1; CDR3 length: 12; D gene: -; CDR3 protein: CASSESSYEQYF; CDR3 DNA: TGTGCCAGCAGTGAATCTTCCTACGAGCAGTACTTC
J gene: TRBJ1-4; clone size: -; V gene: TRBV5-6; CDR3 length: 13; D gene: -; CDR3 protein: CASSLGSNEKLFF; CDR3 DNA: TGTGCCAGCAGCTTGGGGTCGAATGAAAAACTGTTTTTT
J gene: TRBJ2-2; clone size: -; V gene: TRBV29-1; CDR3 length: 16; D gene: -; CDR3 protein: CSVDLSSGVGTGELFF; CDR3 DNA: TGCAGCGTTGATCTGTCGTCAGGGGTGGGGACCGGGGAGCTGTTTTTT
J gene: TRBJ1-1; clone size: -; V gene: TRBV5-6; CDR3 length: 16; D gene: -; CDR3 protein: CASTLGYGRMNTEAFF; CDR3 DNA: TGTGCCAGCACCCTCGGATATGGGCGAATGAACACTGAAGCTTTCTTT
J gene: TRBJ2-7; clone size: -; V gene: TRBV6-1; CDR3 length: 14; D gene: TRBD1; CDR3 protein: CASRETGQGPEQYF; CDR3 DNA: TGTGCCAGCAGAGAGACGGGACAGGGTCCCGAGCAGTACTTC
J gene: TRBJ2-7; clone size: -; V gene: TRBV9; CDR3 length: 13; D gene: -; CDR3 protein: CASSVEDSYEQYF; CDR3 DNA: TGTGCCAGCAGCGTAGAAGACTCCTACGAGCAGTACTTC
J gene: TRBJ2-7; clone size: -; V gene: TRBV19; CDR3 length: 15; D gene: TRBD1; CDR3 protein: CASSIGTGISYEQYF; CDR3 DNA: TGTGCCAGTAGTATTGGGACAGGCATCTCCTACGAGCAGTACTTC
J gene: TRBJ2-7; clone size: once; V gene: TRBV11-3; CDR3 length: 14; D gene: TRBD2; CDR3 protein: CASSITGTSGDQYF; CDR3 DNA: TGTGCCAGCAGTATAACCGGGACTAGCGGGGACCAGTACTTC
J gene: TRBJ2-3; clone size: -; V gene: TRBV27; CDR3 length: 15; D gene: -; CDR3 protein: CATSRLASSTDTQYF; CDR3 DNA: TGTGCCACCTCAAGGCTAGCATCTAGCACAGATACGCAGTATTTT